The entry below describes one TCR beta chain. This specimen belongs to a study of T cell changes during pregnancy in multiple sclerosis. The CDR3 consists of 18 residues. V lost 2 bases and J lost 1, with 18 bases in between. Clones were sequenced by immunoSEQ multiplex PCR, and TCRdb holds only the in-frame ones, with some missing. Among about 70,000 clones listed, around 94% were seen once. Sequences were derived from CD8+ T cells from peripheral blood mononuclear cells, sampled in the third trimester of pregnancy. The receptor comes from a female donor in good health, enrolled as a control in a pregnancy study. This chain uses TRBV6-7 with TRBJ1-3, with D maybe TRBD1 (5 bases). TRBV6-7 is annotated as an ORF whose role is uncertain. The CDR3 bases are TGTGCCAGCAGTTACGTGCAGGGCCATCTACCTTCTGGAAACACCATATATTTT. Its translation: CASSYVQGHLPSGNTIYF.